This T cell receptor (beta chain) was observed in a study of cytomegalovirus exposure and HLA in healthy donors. 13 Jbeta primers and 60 Vbeta primers were used for the PCR. The assay was immunoSEQ multiplex PCR, and TCRdb's table has in-frame clones only and misses some. The sample lists around 130,000 clones, 75% to 90% seen once, with less than 7% in the top ten. This clone was seen just once. Its target is unknown. Notes on the study in general: TCR beta V- and J-gene trimming was later associated with a missense DCLRE1C variant. The study assumed roughly uniform donor sequencing depth for presence/absence analyses.

Material: PBMCs. The source of this sequence is a woman aged 25 to 45 in good health and CMV-seropositive.

Here the CDR3 reads CSAAGGREETQYF. In DNA form, the CDR3 reads TGCAGCGCGGCGGGCGGGCGGGAAGAGACCCAGTACTTC. The chain has TRBV29-1 and TRBJ2-5; TRBD2 might be the D (5 bases). Germline lookup yields CDR1 SQVTM and CDR2 ANQGSEA. V shed 7 bases and J shed 3 bases, with 15 bases lying between them. The CDR3 is 13 amino acids.